This T cell receptor (beta chain) was recovered during a study of early T cells in non-severe SARS-CoV-2 infection. Whole-study context: The study sequenced bulk RNA from unsorted whole blood, with chains unpaired.

V was cut by 8 bases and J by 3 bases, with 8 bases left in between. Per germline, CDR1 MGHDK and CDR2 SYGVNS. This CDR3 region has 11 residues. MiXCR, applied by TCRdb to the 5' RACE reads, yields one record per CDR3 protein. The sample has 53,000 or so distinct CDR3 sequences; 12% are singletons. This sequence was found in an adult who was a healthcare worker with PCR-confirmed SARS-CoV-2 infection or an uninfected control (not recorded which). V and J are TRBV25-1 and TRBJ2-7, with a weak D call TRBD1 (5 bases). The source material was whole blood, sampled at baseline. CDR3 in amino acids: CASSGNYEQYF. CDR3 bases: TGTGCCAGCTCAGGGAACTACGAGCAGTACTTC.